This T cell receptor beta chain is drawn from a study of blood T cell repertoires in COVID-19. In the study overall: Sample material is recorded as cDNA or gDNA derived from T cells, B-cell-depleted T cells, or PBMCs.

Seattle patient enrollment occurred during active infection, with longitudinal follow-up thereafter. Germline V gene sequence: CDR1 MNHEY, CDR2 SVGAGI. The CDR3 sequence is 15 residues long. The ends lost 0 bases at V and 5 bases at J; junction bases unmatched: 5. In the study's own analysis: Reference gene primer amplification gave nucleated cell count estimates. Assay used: immunoSEQ multiplex PCR; TCRdb lists only in-frame clones, some missing. V, J and clone size are taken as reported in that table, and D and trimming were inferred from the DNA itself. The table has 150,000 to 200,000 clones, about 85% seen once.

The clonotype was recovered from a woman between 70 and 85 years old with COVID-19, enrolled during active disease. The rearrangement joins TRBV6-5 to TRBJ1-1; 8 nucleotides agree with TRBD1. Source material: peripheral blood. The CDR3 is CASSYSSTGGTEAFF. CDR3 coding DNA: TGTGCCAGCAGTTACTCGAGTACAGGGGGTACTGAAGCTTTCTTT.